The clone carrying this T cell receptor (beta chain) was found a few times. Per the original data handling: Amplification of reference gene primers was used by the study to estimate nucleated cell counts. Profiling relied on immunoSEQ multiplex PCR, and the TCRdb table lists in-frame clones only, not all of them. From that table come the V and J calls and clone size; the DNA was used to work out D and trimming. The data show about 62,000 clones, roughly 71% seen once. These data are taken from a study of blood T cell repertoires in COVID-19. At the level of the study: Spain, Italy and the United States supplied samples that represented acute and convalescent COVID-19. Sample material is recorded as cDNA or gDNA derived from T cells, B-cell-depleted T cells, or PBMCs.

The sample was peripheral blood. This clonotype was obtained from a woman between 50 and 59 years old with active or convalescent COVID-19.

The CDR3 DNA sequence: TGTGCCAAGCGGCCATCGAACACCGGGGAGCTGTTTTTT. It is translated as CAKRPSNTGELFF. V and J are TRBV7-2 and TRBJ2-2; a weak D match, TRBD2 (5 bases). Germline V lookup: CDR1 SGHTA, CDR2 FQGNSA. V was shortened by 10 bases and J by 0 bases, with 9 bases between the two germline ends. The CDR3 totals 13 residues.